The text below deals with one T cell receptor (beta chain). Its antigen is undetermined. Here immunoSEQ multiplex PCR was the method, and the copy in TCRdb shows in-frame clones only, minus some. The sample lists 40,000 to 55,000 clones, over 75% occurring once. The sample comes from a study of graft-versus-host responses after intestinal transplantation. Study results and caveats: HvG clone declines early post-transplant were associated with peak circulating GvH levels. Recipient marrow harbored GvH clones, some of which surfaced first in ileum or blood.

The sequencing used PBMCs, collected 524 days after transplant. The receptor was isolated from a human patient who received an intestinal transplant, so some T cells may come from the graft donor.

The CDR3 sequence: CAISEQGLAGHEQYF. CDR3 sequence (DNA): TGTGCCATCAGTGAGCAAGGGCTAGCGGGCCACGAGCAGTACTTC. The genes are TRBV10-3 and TRBJ2-7; TRBD2 agrees at 8 bases. CDR3 length: 15 amino acids. CDR1 and CDR2 from the germline V gene are ENHRY and SYGVKD. V trimming: 2 bases; J trimming: 5 bases; junction bases outside the gene matches: 8.